This T cell receptor (beta chain) was recovered during a study of lymphopenia after photon versus proton radiotherapy. Regarding this clone: Antigen specificity is unknown.

The protocol was immunoSEQ multiplex PCR, while the TCRdb copy is restricted to in-frame clones and leaves out a portion. This sample carries tens of thousands of clones, approximately 90% of them seen once, and the ten largest clones take 9.5% to 15%. Findings of the study overall: Relative stability marked proton patients; photon patients lost diversity and naive cells. Oligoclonal CD8+ Temra expansion after nadir drove photon patients' diversity drop. Only patients who died were analyzed for survival; proton advantage is unproven.

CDR1 MNHEY and CDR2 SVGAGI come from the germline V gene. This CDR3 is 13 amino acids long. V dropped 8 bases and J dropped 6 bases, with 16 bases sitting between them. The V and J genes are TRBV6-5 and TRBJ1-2; D is ambiguous. The origin of this receptor is a man of 80 years or more with esophageal cancer. The specimen was peripheral blood, collected from a patient treated with proton-based radiotherapy. The CDR3, as DNA: TGTGCCAGCCAGGCGAGGGCACGGGATGGCTACACCTTC. Translating it yields CASQARARDGYTF.